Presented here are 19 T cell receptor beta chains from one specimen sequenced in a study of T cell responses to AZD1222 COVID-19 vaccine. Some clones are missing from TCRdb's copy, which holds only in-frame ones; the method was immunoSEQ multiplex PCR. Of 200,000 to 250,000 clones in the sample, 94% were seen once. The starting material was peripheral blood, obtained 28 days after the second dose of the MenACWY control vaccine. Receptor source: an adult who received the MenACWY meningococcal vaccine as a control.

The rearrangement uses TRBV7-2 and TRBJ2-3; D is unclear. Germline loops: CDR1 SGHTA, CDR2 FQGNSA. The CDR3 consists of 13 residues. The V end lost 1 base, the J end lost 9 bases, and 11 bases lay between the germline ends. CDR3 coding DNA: TGTGCCAGCAGCTTAGAGTACGTGGGAACGCAGTATTTT. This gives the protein CASSLEYVGTQYF.

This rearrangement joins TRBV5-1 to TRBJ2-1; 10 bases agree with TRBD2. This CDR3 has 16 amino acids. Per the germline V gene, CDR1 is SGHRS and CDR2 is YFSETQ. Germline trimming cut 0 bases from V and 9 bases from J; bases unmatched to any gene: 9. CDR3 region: CASSLVVTSGSVEQFF. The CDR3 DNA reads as TGCGCCAGCAGCTTGGTAGTGACTAGCGGGTCGGTTGAGCAGTTCTTC.

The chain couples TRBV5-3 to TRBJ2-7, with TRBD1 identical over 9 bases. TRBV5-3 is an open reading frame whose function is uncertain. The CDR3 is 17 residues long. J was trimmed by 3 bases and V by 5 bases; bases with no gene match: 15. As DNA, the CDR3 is TGTGCCAGAAGGTATTCCGGACAGGGGTTTAGAGTCTACGAGCAGTACTTC. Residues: CARRYSGQGFRVYEQYF.

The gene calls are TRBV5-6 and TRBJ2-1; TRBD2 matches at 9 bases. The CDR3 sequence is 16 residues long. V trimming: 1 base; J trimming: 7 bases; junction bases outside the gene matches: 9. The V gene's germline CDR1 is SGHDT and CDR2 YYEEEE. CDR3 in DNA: TGTGCCAGCAGCTTGTGGGTTGGACTAGCGCAAAATGAGCAGTTCTTC. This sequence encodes CASSLWVGLAQNEQFF.

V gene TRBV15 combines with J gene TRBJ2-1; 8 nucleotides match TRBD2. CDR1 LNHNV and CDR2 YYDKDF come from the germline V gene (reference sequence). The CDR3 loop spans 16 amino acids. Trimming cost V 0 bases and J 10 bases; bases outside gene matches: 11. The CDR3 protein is CATSRDRETSVREQFF. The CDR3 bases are TGTGCCACCAGCAGAGACAGGGAGACTAGCGTCAGGGAGCAGTTCTTC.

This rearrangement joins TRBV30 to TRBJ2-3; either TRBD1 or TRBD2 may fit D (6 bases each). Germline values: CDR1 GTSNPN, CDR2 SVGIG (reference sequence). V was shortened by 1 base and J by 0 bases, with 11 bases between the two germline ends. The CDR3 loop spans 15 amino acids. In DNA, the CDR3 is TGTGCCTGGAGTGAGGGGGGAGCTAGCACAGATACGCAGTATTTT. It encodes CAWSEGGASTDTQYF. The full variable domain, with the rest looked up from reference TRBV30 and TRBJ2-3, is SQTIHQWPATLVQPVGSPLSLECTVEGTSNPNLYWYRQAAGRGLQLLFYSVGIGQISSEVPQNLSASRPQDRQFILSSKKLLLSDSGFYLCAWSEGGASTDTQYFGPGTRLTVL.

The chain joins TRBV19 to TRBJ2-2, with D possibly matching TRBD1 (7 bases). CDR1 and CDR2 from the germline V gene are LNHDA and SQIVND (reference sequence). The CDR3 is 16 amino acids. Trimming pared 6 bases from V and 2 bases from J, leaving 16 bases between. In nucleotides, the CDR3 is TGTGCCAGTAGCCATAGGACAGGACTAAACACCGGGGAGCTGTTTTTT. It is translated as CASSHRTGLNTGELFF.

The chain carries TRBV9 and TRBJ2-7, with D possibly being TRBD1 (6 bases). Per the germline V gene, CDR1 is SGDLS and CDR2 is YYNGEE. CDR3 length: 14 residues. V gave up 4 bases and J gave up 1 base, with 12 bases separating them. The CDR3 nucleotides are TGTGCCAGCAGCCCAGGGGTCCAATCCTACGAGCAGTACTTC. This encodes CASSPGVQSYEQYF.

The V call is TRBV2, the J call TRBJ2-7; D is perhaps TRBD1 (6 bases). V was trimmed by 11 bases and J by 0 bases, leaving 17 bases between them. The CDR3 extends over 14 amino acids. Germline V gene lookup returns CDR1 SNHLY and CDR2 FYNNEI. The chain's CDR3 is CAGQSGTISYEQYF. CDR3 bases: TGTGCCGGACAGTCAGGGACGATCTCCTACGAGCAGTACTTC.

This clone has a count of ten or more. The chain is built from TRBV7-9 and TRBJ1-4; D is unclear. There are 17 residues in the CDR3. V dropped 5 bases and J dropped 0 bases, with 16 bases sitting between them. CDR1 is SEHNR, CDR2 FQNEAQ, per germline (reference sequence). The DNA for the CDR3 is TGTGCCAGCAGCGCAAACGTGGACGGCGCAACTAATGAAAAACTGTTTTTT. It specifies CASSANVDGATNEKLFF.

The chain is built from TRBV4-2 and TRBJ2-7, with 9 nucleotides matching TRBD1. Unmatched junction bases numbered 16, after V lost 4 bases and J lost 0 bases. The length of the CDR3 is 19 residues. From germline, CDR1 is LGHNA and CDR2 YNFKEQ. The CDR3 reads CASSRTGQGPEAISYEQYF. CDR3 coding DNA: TGTGCCAGCAGCCGAACAGGACAGGGGCCCGAGGCTATCTCCTACGAGCAGTACTTC.

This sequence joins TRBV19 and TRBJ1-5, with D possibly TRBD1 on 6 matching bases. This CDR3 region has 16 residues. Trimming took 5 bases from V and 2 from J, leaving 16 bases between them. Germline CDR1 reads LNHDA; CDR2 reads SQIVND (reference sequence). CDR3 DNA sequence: TGTGCCAGTAGTTCCCGGACAGTTATAGGCAATCAGCCCCAGCATTTT. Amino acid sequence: CASSSRTVIGNQPQHF.

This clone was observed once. As DNA, the CDR3 is TGTGCCAGCAGCAGGGGTTATAGCTCTGGAAACACCATATATTTT. Amino acids: CASSRGYSSGNTIYF. The V gene is TRBV2, the J gene TRBJ1-3; tentatively, D is TRBD1 (6 bases). Germline-derived CDR1 and CDR2 are SNHLY and FYNNEI. The V end lost 6 bases, the J end lost 0 bases, and 12 bases lay between the germline ends. This CDR3 contains 15 residues.

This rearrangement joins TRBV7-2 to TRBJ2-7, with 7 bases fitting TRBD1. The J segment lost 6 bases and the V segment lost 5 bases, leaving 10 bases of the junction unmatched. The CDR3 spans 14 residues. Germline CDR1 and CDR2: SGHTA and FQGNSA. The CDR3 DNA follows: TGTGCCAGCAGCCCAAGGACAGGTTTACTCGAGCAGTACTTC. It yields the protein CASSPRTGLLEQYF.

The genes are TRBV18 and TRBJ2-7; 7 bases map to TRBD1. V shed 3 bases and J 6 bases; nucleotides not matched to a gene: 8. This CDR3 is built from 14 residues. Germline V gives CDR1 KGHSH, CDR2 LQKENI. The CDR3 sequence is CASSPNRGYSEQYF. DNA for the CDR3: TGTGCCAGCTCACCGAACAGGGGATATTCCGAGCAGTACTTC.

The CDR3 coding sequence is TGCAGCGTTGGGACTAGCTCCTACGAGCAGTACTTC. This codes for CSVGTSSYEQYF. The genes are TRBV29-1 and TRBJ2-7, with 7 bases that match TRBD2. Germline-derived CDR1 and CDR2 are SQVTM and ANQGSEA. V gave up 4 bases and J gave up 0 bases; unmatched junction bases: 0. The CDR3 extends over 12 amino acids.

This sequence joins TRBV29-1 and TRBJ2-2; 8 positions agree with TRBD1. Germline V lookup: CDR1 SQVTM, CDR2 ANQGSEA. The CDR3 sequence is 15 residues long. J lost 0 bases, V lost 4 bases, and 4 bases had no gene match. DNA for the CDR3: TGCAGCGTTGTGGGGGACAGGACGAACACCGGGGAGCTGTTTTTT. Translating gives CSVVGDRTNTGELFF.

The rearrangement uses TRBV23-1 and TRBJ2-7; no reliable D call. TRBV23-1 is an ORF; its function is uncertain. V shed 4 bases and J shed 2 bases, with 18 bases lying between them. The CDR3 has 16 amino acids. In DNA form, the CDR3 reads TGCGCCAGCAGTCTTGTGGACCCCTACTTTGCCTACGAGCAGTACTTC. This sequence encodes CASSLVDPYFAYEQYF.

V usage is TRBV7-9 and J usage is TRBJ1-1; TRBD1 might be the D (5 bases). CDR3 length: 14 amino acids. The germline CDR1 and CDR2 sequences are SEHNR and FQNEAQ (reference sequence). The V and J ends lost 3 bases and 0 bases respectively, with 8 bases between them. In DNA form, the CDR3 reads TGTGCCAGCAGCTTTGTGGGGGTGAACACTGAAGCTTTCTTT. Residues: CASSFVGVNTEAFF.